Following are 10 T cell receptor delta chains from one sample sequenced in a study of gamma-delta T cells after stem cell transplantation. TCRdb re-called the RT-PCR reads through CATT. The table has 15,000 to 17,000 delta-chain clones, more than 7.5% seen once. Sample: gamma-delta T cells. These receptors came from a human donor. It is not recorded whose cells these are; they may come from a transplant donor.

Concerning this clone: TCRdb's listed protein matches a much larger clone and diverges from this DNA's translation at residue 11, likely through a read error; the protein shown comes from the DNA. The CDR3 bases are TGTGCCTGCTTGGGGATACGCACCGATAAACCCATCTTT. Residues: CACLGIRTDKPIF. The rearrangement joins TRDV2 to TRDJ1; TRDD3 matches at 9 bases. The CDR3 runs 13 residues. Germline V lookup: CDR1 GEAIGNYY, CDR2 EKD.

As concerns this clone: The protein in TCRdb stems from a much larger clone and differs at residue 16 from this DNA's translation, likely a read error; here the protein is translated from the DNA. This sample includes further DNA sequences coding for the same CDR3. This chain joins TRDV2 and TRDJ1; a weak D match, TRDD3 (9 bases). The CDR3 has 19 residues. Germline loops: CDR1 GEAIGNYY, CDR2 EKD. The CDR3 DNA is TGTGCCTGTGACACCCTCCTTCCTAGATTGGGGGATAATACCGATAACCTCATCTTT. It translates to CACDTLLPRLGDNTDNLIF.

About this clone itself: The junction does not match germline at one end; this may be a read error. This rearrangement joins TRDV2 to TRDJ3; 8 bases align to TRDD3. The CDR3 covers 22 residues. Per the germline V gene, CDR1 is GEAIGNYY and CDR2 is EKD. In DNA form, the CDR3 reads TGTGCCTGTGACCCCGTGGTCCGGGGGATAAGGGGTCCTTCGTGGGACAACCGACAGATGTTTTTC. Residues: CACDPVVRGIRGPSWDNRQMFF.

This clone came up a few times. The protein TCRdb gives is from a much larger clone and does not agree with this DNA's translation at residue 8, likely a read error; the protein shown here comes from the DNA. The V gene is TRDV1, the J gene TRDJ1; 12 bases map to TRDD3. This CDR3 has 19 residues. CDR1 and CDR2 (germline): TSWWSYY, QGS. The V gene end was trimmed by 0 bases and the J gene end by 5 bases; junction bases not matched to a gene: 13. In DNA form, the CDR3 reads TGTGCTCTTGGGGAACTAGAGCTCCCCGACTGGGGGATACAGGATAAACTCATCTTT. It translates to CALGELELPDWGIQDKLIF.

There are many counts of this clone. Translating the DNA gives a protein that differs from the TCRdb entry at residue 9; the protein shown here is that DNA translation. The chain's CDR3 is CACDTRKLMGDTTDKLIF. As DNA, the CDR3 is TGTGCCTGTGACACCAGAAAATTAATGGGGGATACGACCGATAAACTCATCTTT. This chain connects TRDV2 to TRDJ1; 11 bases line up with TRDD3. V lost 0 bases and J lost 2; bases outside the gene matches: 10. The length of the CDR3 is 18 residues. Germline values: CDR1 GEAIGNYY, CDR2 EKD.

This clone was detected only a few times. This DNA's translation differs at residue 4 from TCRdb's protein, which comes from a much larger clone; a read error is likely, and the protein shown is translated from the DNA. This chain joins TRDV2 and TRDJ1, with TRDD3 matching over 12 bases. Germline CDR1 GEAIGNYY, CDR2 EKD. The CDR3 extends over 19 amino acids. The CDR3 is CACGTVGAGGYDSTDKLIF. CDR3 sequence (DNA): TGTGCCTGTGGCACCGTGGGGGCTGGGGGATACGACTCGACCGATAAACTCATCTTT.

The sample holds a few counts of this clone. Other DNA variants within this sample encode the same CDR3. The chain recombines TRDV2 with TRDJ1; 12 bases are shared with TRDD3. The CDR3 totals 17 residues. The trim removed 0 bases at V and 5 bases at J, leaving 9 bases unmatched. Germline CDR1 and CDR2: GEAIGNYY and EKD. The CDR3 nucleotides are TGTGCCTGTGACACCGTCTCACTGGGGGATACTCAGGATAAACTCATCTTT. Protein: CACDTVSLGDTQDKLIF.

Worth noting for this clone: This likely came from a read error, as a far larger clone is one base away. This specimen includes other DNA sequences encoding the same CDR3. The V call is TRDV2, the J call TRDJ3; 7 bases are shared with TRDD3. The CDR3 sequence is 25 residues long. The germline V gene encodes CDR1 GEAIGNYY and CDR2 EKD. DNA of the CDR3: TGCGCCTGTGACACCGTGAGTGGATGGGGGACCCCGCTTCGTTTATCGTCCTGGGACACCCGACAGATGTTTTTC. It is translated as CACDTVSGWGTPLRLSSWDTRQMFF.

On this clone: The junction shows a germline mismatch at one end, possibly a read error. CDR3: CAIGATSRMGDMYTDKLIF. The CDR3 nucleotides are TGTGCTATTGGGGCCACCAGCCGAATGGGGGATATGTACACCGATAAACTCATCTTT. This chain joins TRDV1 and TRDJ1, with TRDD3 matching over 9 bases. CDR3 length: 19 residues. In germline, CDR1 is TSWWSYY, CDR2 QGS.

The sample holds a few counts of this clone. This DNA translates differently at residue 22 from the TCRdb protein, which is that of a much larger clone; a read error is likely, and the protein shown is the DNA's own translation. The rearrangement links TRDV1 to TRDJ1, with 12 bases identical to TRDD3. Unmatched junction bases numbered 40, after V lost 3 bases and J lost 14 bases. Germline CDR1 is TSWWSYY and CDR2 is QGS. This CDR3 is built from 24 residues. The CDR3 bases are TGTGCTCTTGGGGAGCGGCTTCCTATCCCCTCTTACTGGGGGATACCAAAGTACACCGATAAACCTATCTTT. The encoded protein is CALGERLPIPSYWGIPKYTDKPIF.